The next 16 T cell receptor beta chains were all read from a single sample in a study of T-cell memory formation after mild COVID-19. TCRdb re-called the 5' RACE reads with MiXCR, one entry per CDR3 protein. Among roughly 550,000 distinct CDR3 sequences, roughly 22% were seen once, and the ten largest hold around 13%. Sequenced sample: PBMCs or a T cell subset sorted from them (not recorded which). The source of these receptors is an adult woman who had mild COVID-19 (a few samples of this study predate the infection). Cell type and time point are not known.

A few counts support this clonotype. The chain links TRBV25-1 to TRBJ2-2; 9 nucleotides agree with TRBD1. The V gene end was trimmed by 6 bases and the J gene end by 1 base; junction bases not matched to a gene: 3. The CDR3 has 15 amino acids. Germline CDR1 MGHDK, CDR2 SYGVNS. DNA of the CDR3: TGTGCCAGCAGGGTGGGACAGGGGAACACCGGGGAGCTGTTTTTT. Translated, it gives CASRVGQGNTGELFF. Filled out from reference TRBV25-1 and TRBJ2-2, the complete variable domain reads EADIYQTPRYLVIGTGKKITLECSQTMGHDKMYWYQQDPGMELHLIHYSYGVNSTEKGDLSSESTVSRIRTEHFPLTLESARPSHTSQYLCASRVGQGNTGELFFGEGSRLTVL.

This clonotype was picked up a small number of times. The V gene is TRBV12-3 or TRBV12-4, the J gene TRBJ1-1; TRBD1 might be the D (6 bases). V was cut by 6 bases and J by 3 bases, with 11 bases left in between. The CDR3 length is 13 residues. The CDR3 loop reads CASSLGQHTEAFF. CDR3 DNA sequence: TGTGCCAGCAGCCTTGGACAGCACACTGAAGCTTTCTTT.

V usage is TRBV3-1 and J usage is TRBJ2-3; 9 nucleotides line up with TRBD2. The V segment lost 4 bases and the J segment 2 bases; nucleotides outside the gene matches: 4. Germline CDR1 reads LGHDT; CDR2 reads YNNKEL (reference sequence). The CDR3 is 15 amino acids. The CDR3 protein is CASSRSSGITDTQYF. DNA of the CDR3: TGTGCCAGCAGCCGATCTAGCGGGATCACAGATACGCAGTATTTT.

The rearrangement links TRBV5-5 to TRBJ1-2; D is uncertain. The CDR3 runs 15 residues. Germline assignment: CDR1 SGHKS and CDR2 YYEKEE (reference sequence). Trimming took off 0 bases at V and 13 bases at J, with 22 bases between the two ends. The CDR3 DNA reads TGTGCCAGCAGCTTGGCCGAGGTAGCGAACGTGATTCTCACCTTC. Translation: CASSLAEVANVILTF.

This rearrangement joins TRBV3-1 to TRBJ2-6; D is undetermined. The CDR3 sequence is 14 residues long. The V end was cut by 5 bases, the J end by 3 bases, with 8 bases between. From germline, CDR1 is LGHDT and CDR2 YNNKEL (reference sequence). The CDR3 here is CASSTSYGANVLTF. The CDR3 DNA sequence: TGTGCCAGCAGCACATCCTATGGGGCCAACGTCCTGACTTTC.

This clonotype has at least ten counts. The rearrangement uses TRBV9 and TRBJ1-1, with TRBD1 matching 7 bases. Per germline, CDR1 SGDLS and CDR2 YYNGEE. The CDR3 is 14 residues long. The V segment lost 4 bases and the J segment 1 base; nucleotides outside the gene matches: 4. The CDR3 region has the DNA TGTGCCAGCAGCCCTTGGACAGGGAACACTGAAGCTTTCTTT. Amino acid sequence: CASSPWTGNTEAFF.

This rearrangement joins TRBV4-1 to TRBJ1-2, with TRBD1 identical over 10 bases. The CDR3 loop spans 15 amino acids. The V gene end was trimmed by 4 bases and the J gene end by 4 bases; junction bases not matched to a gene: 6. CDR1 and CDR2 from the germline V gene are MGHRA and YSYEKL. This chain's CDR3 is CASSLSRQGAYGYTF. The CDR3 DNA reads as TGCGCCAGCAGCCTCTCAAGACAGGGGGCCTATGGCTACACCTTC.

This clonotype was counted between two and nine times. The V and J genes are TRBV7-9 and TRBJ1-6; D is uncertain. Between the trimmed V and J ends, which lost 5 bases and 6 bases, there was a span of 14 bases. CDR1 and CDR2 (germline): SEHNR, FQNEAQ (reference sequence). The CDR3 loop spans 15 amino acids. The CDR3 loop reads CASSTPWQPNSPLHF. The CDR3 DNA sequence: TGTGCCAGCAGCACCCCCTGGCAGCCTAATTCACCCCTCCACTTT.

CDR3 sequence reads: CASRPWSMNTEAFF. CDR3 DNA: TGTGCCAGCAGACCCTGGTCCATGAACACTGAAGCTTTCTTT. The chain carries TRBV27 and TRBJ1-1, with unresolved D. There are 14 residues in the CDR3. V was trimmed by 6 bases and J by 0 bases, leaving 11 bases between them. CDR1 is MNHEY and CDR2 is SMNVEV in the germline V gene (reference sequence).

The rearrangement joins TRBV5-6 to TRBJ2-2; D ambiguous. The CDR3 sequence is 14 residues long. The ends were cut back, 0 bases at V and 4 bases at J, with 7 bases in the middle. Per germline, CDR1 SGHDT and CDR2 YYEEEE. The CDR3 loop reads CASSLAPFTGELFF. Here the CDR3 DNA reads TGTGCCAGCAGCTTGGCCCCTTTCACCGGGGAGCTGTTTTTT.

This chain uses TRBV11-2 with TRBJ2-1; D gene unclear. Germline lookup yields CDR1 SGHAT and CDR2 FQNNGV. Trimming removed 3 bases from V and 9 bases from J, with 6 bases in between. The CDR3 is 11 residues long. CDR3 loop: CASSFEFEQFF. Written as DNA, the CDR3 is TGTGCCAGCAGCTTTGAATTTGAGCAGTTCTTC.

This clonotype was found a few times. This rearrangement joins TRBV29-1 to TRBJ2-7, with TRBD2 matching 7 bases. Losses at the gene ends were 5 bases for V and 0 bases for J; bases not matched to a gene: 19. This CDR3 has 18 residues. Germline CDR1 reads SQVTM; CDR2 reads ANQGSEA. The CDR3 here is CSVWASGPQLHFSYEQYF. The CDR3 coding sequence is TGCAGCGTTTGGGCTAGCGGTCCCCAACTACATTTCTCCTACGAGCAGTACTTC.

The CDR3 loop reads CASSPPDGEETQYF. CDR3 bases: TGTGCCAGCAGTCCCCCCGACGGAGAAGAGACCCAGTACTTC. The chain joins TRBV12-3 or TRBV12-4 to TRBJ2-5; D is undetermined. The CDR3 runs to 14 residues. The ends were cut back, 5 bases at V and 3 bases at J, with 13 bases in the middle.

The chain combines TRBV24-1 with TRBJ2-5; D not certain. The CDR3 is made up of 12 amino acids. The V end was cut by 6 bases, the J end by 4 bases, with 8 bases between. Germline CDR1 and CDR2: KGHDR and SFDVKD. Here the CDR3 reads CATSPRGETQYF. The CDR3, as DNA: TGTGCCACCAGTCCCCGTGGAGAGACCCAGTACTTC.

Of note for this clonotype: An end of the junction differs from the germline gene, which may be a read error. The rearrangement joins TRBV9 to TRBJ2-1, with a possible D match to TRBD2 (5 bases). The CDR3 extends over 13 amino acids. The germline V gene encodes CDR1 SGDLS and CDR2 YYNGEE. The CDR3 nucleotides read TGTGCCAGGAGCGCCCGGGACTACAATGAGCAGTTCTTC. It yields the protein CARSARDYNEQFF.

The V and J genes are TRBV27 and TRBJ2-7; D remains unclear. The CDR3 runs to 14 residues. Germline CDR1 MNHEY, CDR2 SMNVEV (reference sequence). V was cut by 5 bases and J by 5 bases, with 16 bases left in between. The CDR3 here is CASSLGRFWDEQYF. The CDR3 bases are TGTGCCAGCAGTCTGGGCAGGTTTTGGGACGAGCAGTACTTC.